A selection of T cell receptor beta chains follows, all from one sample in a study of CD8 T cells in Susac syndrome. TCRdb used MiXCR to reprocess the immunoSEQ multiplex PCR reads, holding one entry per CDR3 protein. The data show about 120,000 distinct CDR3 sequences, 85% to 95% seen once. The sequencing sample was made of CD4+ T cells from PBMCs. These receptors were taken from a human donor in good health. Both conserved end residues are part of each CDR3. A D gene is named only where the DNA matches it firmly. Clone size is not always given. Where it is, it says once, few, many or a class for expanded clones.

v_gene: TRBV19
d_gene: NA
j_gene: TRBJ2-3
abundance: NA
CDR3nt: TGTGCCAGTAGTATGGCCCTAGCTACAGATACGCAGTATTTT
CDR3aa: CASSMALATDTQYF

v_gene: TRBV6-1
d_gene: TRBD1
j_gene: TRBJ2-2
abundance: NA
CDR3nt: TGTGCCATCGCCGGGACAGGGGGCAGAGTGGACACCGGGGAGCTGTTTTTT
CDR3aa: CAIAGTGGRVDTGELFF

v_gene: TRBV20-1
d_gene: TRBD1
j_gene: TRBJ2-7
abundance: NA
CDR3nt: TGCAGTGCTCACCAGACAGGGCTCAGCTCCTACGAGCAGTACTTC
CDR3aa: CSAHQTGLSSYEQYF

v_gene: TRBV28
d_gene: NA
j_gene: TRBJ2-1
abundance: NA
CDR3nt: TGTGCCAGCAGTTTATGGTTGGACGAAAACAATGAGCAGTTCTTC
CDR3aa: CASSLWLDENNEQFF

v_gene: TRBV25-1
d_gene: NA
j_gene: TRBJ2-1
abundance: NA
CDR3nt: TGTGCCAGCAGTGAAGGCCAGGTTTGGGATGAGCAGTTCTTC
CDR3aa: CASSEGQVWDEQFF

v_gene: TRBV10-2
d_gene: TRBD2
j_gene: TRBJ2-1
abundance: NA
CDR3nt: TGCGCCAGCAACGCCGGACTAGCGCCTTACAATGAGCAGTTCTTC
CDR3aa: CASNAGLAPYNEQFF

v_gene: TRBV7-2
d_gene: TRBD1
j_gene: TRBJ1-6
abundance: NA
CDR3nt: TGTGCCAGCAGCTTTCGGGACAGCCAAATCGGTTCACCCCTCCACTTT
CDR3aa: CASSFRDSQIGSPLHF

v_gene: TRBV19
d_gene: TRBD2
j_gene: TRBJ2-1
abundance: NA
CDR3nt: TGTGCCAGTGCCGGGACTAGCGGGCGCGGTGAGCAGTTCTTC
CDR3aa: CASAGTSGRGEQFF

v_gene: TRBV29-1
d_gene: TRBD1
j_gene: TRBJ1-2
abundance: NA
CDR3nt: TGCAGCGTCGATCGGGGACAGGGTCGTGGCTACACCTTC
CDR3aa: CSVDRGQGRGYTF

v_gene: TRBV4-2
d_gene: TRBD2
j_gene: TRBJ2-2
abundance: NA
CDR3nt: TGTGCCAGCAGGCCAGCGGGACCGAACACCGGGGAGCTGTTTTTT
CDR3aa: CASRPAGPNTGELFF

v_gene: TRBV30
d_gene: NA
j_gene: TRBJ2-6
abundance: few
CDR3nt: TGTGCCTGGAGTGCGAGGAGCGATGGTGGGGCCAACGTCCTGACTTTC
CDR3aa: CAWSARSDGGANVLTF

v_gene: TRBV19
d_gene: NA
j_gene: TRBJ1-2
abundance: NA
CDR3nt: TGTGCCAGTAGTGGACTCAGTTGGGGCTACACCTTC
CDR3aa: CASSGLSWGYTF

v_gene: TRBV13
d_gene: NA
j_gene: TRBJ2-1
abundance: NA
CDR3nt: TGTGCCAGCAGCTTCAGGAGTTACAATGAGCAGTTCTTC
CDR3aa: CASSFRSYNEQFF

v_gene: TRBV6-1
d_gene: NA
j_gene: TRBJ2-2
abundance: NA
CDR3nt: TGTGCCAGCAGTTTAACCGACACCGGGGAGCTGTTTTTT
CDR3aa: CASSLTDTGELFF

v_gene: TRBV19
d_gene: NA
j_gene: TRBJ2-5
abundance: NA
CDR3nt: TGTGCCAGTAGTACTCGGACAGAAGAGACCCAGTACTTC
CDR3aa: CASSTRTEETQYF

v_gene: TRBV9
d_gene: NA
j_gene: TRBJ2-5
abundance: NA
CDR3nt: TGTGCCAGCAGCGCTACAGGGATTTGGGGGGAGACCCAGTACTTC
CDR3aa: CASSATGIWGETQYF

v_gene: TRBV5-1
d_gene: NA
j_gene: TRBJ2-1
abundance: NA
CDR3nt: TGCGCCAGCAGCTTGTATGTGCCAAACCGATACAATGAGCAGTTCTTC
CDR3aa: CASSLYVPNRYNEQFF

v_gene: TRBV6-2/TRBV6-3
d_gene: TRBD2
j_gene: TRBJ2-1
abundance: NA
CDR3nt: TGTGCCAGCAGGGTTAGCGGGAGGGCCTCCTACAATGAGCAGTTCTTC
CDR3aa: CASRVSGRASYNEQFF

v_gene: TRBV7-9
d_gene: NA
j_gene: TRBJ1-5
abundance: NA
CDR3nt: TGTGCCAGCAGCTTAACGGATCAGCCCCAGCATTTT
CDR3aa: CASSLTDQPQHF

v_gene: TRBV6-2/TRBV6-3
d_gene: NA
j_gene: TRBJ2-5
abundance: NA
CDR3nt: TGTGCCAGCAGTTCCCAGGGGGGAGAGACCCAGTACTTC
CDR3aa: CASSSQGGETQYF

v_gene: TRBV5-1
d_gene: TRBD1
j_gene: TRBJ1-1
abundance: NA
CDR3nt: TGCGCCAGCAACCTTTTACCGGGACAGATGATGAACACTGAAGCTTTCTTT
CDR3aa: CASNLLPGQMMNTEAFF

v_gene: TRBV4-1
d_gene: NA
j_gene: TRBJ2-7
abundance: NA
CDR3nt: TGCGCCAGCAGTCTCGACAAGATGTACGAGCAGTACTTC
CDR3aa: CASSLDKMYEQYF

v_gene: TRBV5-6
d_gene: NA
j_gene: TRBJ2-5
abundance: NA
CDR3nt: TGTGCCAGCAGCAAGACTGGACCTGAGACCCAGTACTTC
CDR3aa: CASSKTGPETQYF

v_gene: TRBV29-1
d_gene: NA
j_gene: TRBJ2-1
abundance: NA
CDR3nt: TGCAGCGTTGACGTCGTAGGCAATGAGCAGTTCTTC
CDR3aa: CSVDVVGNEQFF

v_gene: TRBV5-6
d_gene: TRBD1
j_gene: TRBJ1-2
abundance: NA
CDR3nt: TGTGCCAGCAGCACTGGACAGGGGAGGTATGGCTACACCTTC
CDR3aa: CASSTGQGRYGYTF

v_gene: TRBV7-8
d_gene: TRBD1
j_gene: TRBJ2-7
abundance: NA
CDR3nt: TGTGCCAGCAGCTTACGGGACAGAGGAGATACCTACGAGCAGTACTTC
CDR3aa: CASSLRDRGDTYEQYF

v_gene: TRBV29-1
d_gene: NA
j_gene: TRBJ1-2
abundance: once
CDR3nt: TGCAGCGTTGGCAGGACTAGGGAAGGCTACACCTTC
CDR3aa: CSVGRTREGYTF

v_gene: TRBV20-1
d_gene: TRBD2
j_gene: TRBJ2-7
abundance: NA
CDR3nt: TGCAGTGCCCTCGGACTAGCGGGGGTATACGAGCAGTACTTC
CDR3aa: CSALGLAGVYEQYF

v_gene: TRBV28
d_gene: NA
j_gene: TRBJ1-1
abundance: NA
CDR3nt: TGTGCCAGCTCCGTCCCCCGGGGGGCCCCTTTGAACACTGAAGCTTTCTTT
CDR3aa: CASSVPRGAPLNTEAFF

v_gene: TRBV7-2
d_gene: TRBD1
j_gene: TRBJ1-5
abundance: NA
CDR3nt: TGTGCCAGCAGCTTGGGACAGGGCCATCAGCCCCAGCATTTT
CDR3aa: CASSLGQGHQPQHF

v_gene: TRBV6-5
d_gene: NA
j_gene: TRBJ1-2
abundance: NA
CDR3nt: TGTGCCAGCGGAAAAAGGGGTCGTGGCTACACCTTC
CDR3aa: CASGKRGRGYTF

v_gene: TRBV10-2
d_gene: NA
j_gene: TRBJ2-1
abundance: NA
CDR3nt: TGCGCCAGCAGGAGCAGGAACCACAATGAGCAGTTCTTC
CDR3aa: CASRSRNHNEQFF

v_gene: TRBV2
d_gene: NA
j_gene: TRBJ1-2
abundance: once
CDR3nt: TGTGCCAGCCTACCCCGGGGTCCTAACTATGGCTACACCTTC
CDR3aa: CASLPRGPNYGYTF

v_gene: TRBV29-1
d_gene: NA
j_gene: TRBJ2-2
abundance: NA
CDR3nt: TGCAGCGCAGGGAAGATCAACACCGGGGAGCTGTTTTTT
CDR3aa: CSAGKINTGELFF

v_gene: TRBV6-1
d_gene: NA
j_gene: TRBJ2-1
abundance: NA
CDR3nt: TGTGCCAGCAGTACACACTCCTACAATGAGCAGTTCTTC
CDR3aa: CASSTHSYNEQFF

v_gene: TRBV2
d_gene: NA
j_gene: TRBJ2-2
abundance: NA
CDR3nt: TGTGCCAGCAACAGGGACACCGGGGAGCTGTTTTTT
CDR3aa: CASNRDTGELFF

v_gene: TRBV5-1
d_gene: TRBD2
j_gene: TRBJ2-1
abundance: NA
CDR3nt: TGCGCCAGCAGCTTAATTGCCGGGGGAGGGAATGAGCAGTTCTTC
CDR3aa: CASSLIAGGGNEQFF

v_gene: TRBV20-1
d_gene: TRBD2
j_gene: TRBJ2-7
abundance: NA
CDR3nt: TGCAGTGCTAGAGACCCTCGGAGCGGGAGGGCCTACGAGCAGTACTTC
CDR3aa: CSARDPRSGRAYEQYF

v_gene: TRBV6-1
d_gene: NA
j_gene: TRBJ1-3
abundance: NA
CDR3nt: TGTGCCAGCATGGGCCAGAGCTCTGGAAACACCATATATTTT
CDR3aa: CASMGQSSGNTIYF

v_gene: TRBV9
d_gene: TRBD1
j_gene: TRBJ2-7
abundance: NA
CDR3nt: TGTGCCAGCAGCCCCCGGACAGGGGAAACCTCCTACGAGCAGTACTTC
CDR3aa: CASSPRTGETSYEQYF

v_gene: TRBV6-5
d_gene: TRBD1
j_gene: TRBJ2-3
abundance: NA
CDR3nt: TGTGCCAGCAGTTACGGGACAGGGTACTCCTATACGCAGTATTTT
CDR3aa: CASSYGTGYSYTQYF

v_gene: TRBV12-3/TRBV12-4
d_gene: TRBD1
j_gene: TRBJ2-7
abundance: NA
CDR3nt: TGTGCCAGCAGCTACACAGGGGGCATTGAGCAGTACTTC
CDR3aa: CASSYTGGIEQYF

v_gene: TRBV20-1
d_gene: TRBD2
j_gene: TRBJ2-6
abundance: NA
CDR3nt: TGCAGTGCTAGAAGACTAGCGGGAGGGCCGGGCGGGGCCAACGTCCTGACTTTC
CDR3aa: CSARRLAGGPGGANVLTF

v_gene: TRBV19
d_gene: NA
j_gene: TRBJ2-3
abundance: NA
CDR3nt: TGTGCCAGTAGTACCCCGGGGAGCCGCAGCACAGATACGCAGTATTTT
CDR3aa: CASSTPGSRSTDTQYF

v_gene: TRBV6-1
d_gene: NA
j_gene: TRBJ2-2
abundance: NA
CDR3nt: TGTGCCAGCACGCGATCGTTGAGCACCGGGGAGCTGTTTTTT
CDR3aa: CASTRSLSTGELFF

v_gene: TRBV28
d_gene: NA
j_gene: TRBJ2-7
abundance: NA
CDR3nt: TGTGCCAGCAGAATAACAGGGAGAAGTACTTACGAGCAGTACTTC
CDR3aa: CASRITGRSTYEQYF

v_gene: TRBV5-6
d_gene: TRBD1
j_gene: TRBJ2-2
abundance: few
CDR3nt: TGTGCCAGCAGCCGGACAGGGAGTACCGGAGAGCTGTTTTTT
CDR3aa: CASSRTGSTGELFF

v_gene: TRBV5-1
d_gene: TRBD2
j_gene: TRBJ2-7
abundance: NA
CDR3nt: TGCGCCAGCAGCTTGGTGCCGGGAGGGTCCCTCTCCTACGAGCAGTACTTC
CDR3aa: CASSLVPGGSLSYEQYF

v_gene: TRBV7-9
d_gene: TRBD2
j_gene: TRBJ2-1
abundance: NA
CDR3nt: TGTGCCAGCAGCTTGGGACTAGCGGGAGTCGATGAGCAGTTCTTC
CDR3aa: CASSLGLAGVDEQFF

v_gene: TRBV12-3/TRBV12-4
d_gene: TRBD1
j_gene: TRBJ1-1
abundance: once
CDR3nt: TGTGCCAGCAGCAATCCGCACAGGGGAGAAACTGAAGCTTTCTTT
CDR3aa: CASSNPHRGETEAFF

v_gene: TRBV6-5
d_gene: TRBD1
j_gene: TRBJ1-6
abundance: NA
CDR3nt: TGTGCCAGCAGTAAAACCGGGACAGGCTTTTCACCCCTCCACTTT
CDR3aa: CASSKTGTGFSPLHF

v_gene: TRBV20-1
d_gene: TRBD2
j_gene: TRBJ2-1
abundance: NA
CDR3nt: TGCAGTGCTATACCCGGGACTAGCGTGTACAATGAGCAGTTCTTC
CDR3aa: CSAIPGTSVYNEQFF

v_gene: TRBV10-3
d_gene: NA
j_gene: TRBJ1-1
abundance: NA
CDR3nt: TGTGCCATCAGCCTGACAGGAGAGAACACTGAAGCTTTCTTT
CDR3aa: CAISLTGENTEAFF

v_gene: TRBV20-1
d_gene: NA
j_gene: TRBJ1-4
abundance: NA
CDR3nt: TGCAGTGCTAGTGCGCCGGACAGAGATGAAAAACTGTTTTTT
CDR3aa: CSASAPDRDEKLFF

v_gene: TRBV7-2
d_gene: TRBD1
j_gene: TRBJ1-2
abundance: NA
CDR3nt: TGTGCCATACCTGACAGGGTTCGAGGCTACACCTTC
CDR3aa: CAIPDRVRGYTF

v_gene: TRBV3-1
d_gene: NA
j_gene: TRBJ2-1
abundance: NA
CDR3nt: TGTGCCAGCAGCCAAGTCCTAGGTCCCTACAATGAGCAGTTCTTC
CDR3aa: CASSQVLGPYNEQFF

v_gene: TRBV7-2
d_gene: TRBD2
j_gene: TRBJ2-7
abundance: NA
CDR3nt: TGTGCCAGCAGCTTAGGAGGACTAGCGGGAGATCAGTACTTC
CDR3aa: CASSLGGLAGDQYF

v_gene: TRBV28
d_gene: NA
j_gene: TRBJ2-5
abundance: few
CDR3nt: TGTGCCCTCGGGAAAGAGACCCAGTACTTC
CDR3aa: CALGKETQYF